This T cell receptor beta chain was identified in a study of cytomegalovirus exposure and HLA in healthy donors. Study-wide points: Confirmation in vitro established that a few CMV-associated chains were specific for CMV antigens. Later analysis demonstrated an association between a missense DCLRE1C variant and TCR beta V- and J-gene trimming. HLA allele associations emerged for under 20,000 TCR beta sequences in a later analysis, at 0.05 false discovery rate.

V lost 6 bases to trimming and J lost 4 bases; unmatched junction nucleotides: 7. The germline V gene has CDR1 SNHLY and CDR2 FYNNEI. The CDR3 is 15 amino acids. Details on this clone: Its target is not known.

The PCR made use of 60 Vbeta and 13 Jbeta primers. The table came from immunoSEQ multiplex PCR; TCRdb's copy has only in-frame clones and leaves some out. The sample records around 150,000 clones, approximately 86% being singletons. This TCR derives from a woman under 30 in good health and CMV-seronegative. The J gene is TRBJ1-1, the V gene TRBV2, with TRBD1 identical over 11 bases. The sequenced sample was PBMCs. The CDR3 bases are TGTGCCAGCAGCGGACAGGGGGCTAGGTTCACTGAAGCTTTCTTT. Translated: CASSGQGARFTEAFF.